These 19 T cell receptor beta chains came from one sample sequenced in a study of cytomegalovirus exposure and HLA in healthy donors. PCR involved 60 Vbeta and 13 Jbeta primers. TCRdb's table, derived via immunoSEQ multiplex PCR, lists solely in-frame clones and lacks some. This sample has fewer than 85,000 clones, with around 79% found just once. The sequenced sample consisted of PBMCs. Receptors originate from a man younger than 35 in good health and CMV-seropositive.

The chain uses TRBV14 and TRBJ2-1; 8 bases agree with TRBD2. Germline V lookup: CDR1 SGHDN, CDR2 FVKESK. The CDR3 runs to 15 residues. Losses at the gene ends were 3 bases for V and 2 bases for J; bases not matched to a gene: 3. CDR3 loop: CASSQREAPYNEQFF. The CDR3 DNA reads as TGTGCCAGCAGCCAGCGGGAGGCCCCCTACAATGAGCAGTTCTTC.

The CDR3 nucleotides read TGTGCCAGCAGCTTGGCCGCGAACACCGGGGAGCTGTTTTTT. Translating it yields CASSLAANTGELFF. The chain combines TRBV11-2 with TRBJ2-2; D is undetermined. The length of the CDR3 is 14 residues. Germline values: CDR1 SGHAT, CDR2 FQNNGV. Deletions cut 3 bases from V and 0 bases from J, with 5 bases between.

The count of this clone is one. V and J are TRBV6-5 and TRBJ1-5; 9 positions agree with TRBD1. CDR1 and CDR2 (germline): MNHEY, SVGAGI. This CDR3 comprises 14 residues. The V gene end was trimmed by 6 bases and the J gene end by 4 bases; junction bases not matched to a gene: 4. The CDR3 loop is CASRATGGNQPQHF. In nucleotides, the CDR3 is TGTGCCAGCAGGGCGACAGGGGGAAATCAGCCCCAGCATTTT.

The gene calls are TRBV4-1 and TRBJ2-7; perhaps TRBD1 as D (6 bases). V was pared by 3 bases and J by 1 base, with 13 bases between. The CDR3 loop spans 15 amino acids. Germline V gene lookup returns CDR1 MGHRA and CDR2 YSYEKL. The CDR3 sequence: CASSHLDRTSYEQYF. Here the CDR3 DNA reads TGCGCCAGCAGCCATCTCGACAGGACATCCTACGAGCAGTACTTC.

The V and J genes are TRBV5-1 and TRBJ2-1; 7 bases map to TRBD1. CDR3 length: 13 residues. Germline CDR1 and CDR2: SGHRS and YFSETQ. With 6 bases clipped from V and 8 bases from J, the junction kept 8 bases outside the gene matches. The CDR3 region is CASNKGTEDEQFF. In DNA, the CDR3 is TGCGCCAGCAATAAGGGGACAGAGGATGAGCAGTTCTTC.

The DNA of the CDR3 is TGTGCCAGCCAGGAGGACAGGGGGAGGACTGAAGCTTTCTTT. It encodes CASQEDRGRTEAFF. The chain is built from TRBV18 and TRBJ1-1; 10 nucleotides match TRBD1. CDR1 KGHSH and CDR2 LQKENI come from the germline V gene. The junction had 8 bases not matched to a gene; V was cut back by 8 bases and J by 5 bases. The CDR3 is 14 amino acids.

The chain links TRBV5-4 to TRBJ1-1; 8 bases align to TRBD1. This CDR3 is built from 15 residues. The V and J ends lost 3 bases and 5 bases, in that order; junction bases with no gene match: 9. Germline CDR1 and CDR2: SGHNT and YYREEE (reference sequence). In DNA, the CDR3 is TGTGCCAGCAGCTCCAAGCAGGGGGCGATTACTGAAGCTTTCTTT. Its translation: CASSSKQGAITEAFF. The variable domain in full, completed from reference TRBV5-4 and TRBJ1-1, reads ETGVTQSPTHLIKTRGQQVTLRCSSQSGHNTVSWYQQALGQGPQFIFQYYREEENGRGNFPPRFSGLQFPNYSSELNVNALELDDSALYLCASSSKQGAITEAFFGQGTRLTVV.

The V and J genes are TRBV5-1 and TRBJ2-2; D possibly corresponds to TRBD1 (6 bases). Germline CDR1 is SGHRS and CDR2 is YFSETQ. The CDR3 covers 13 residues. V was pared by 6 bases and J by 7 bases, with 13 bases between. The CDR3 loop reads CASILDRGGELFF. The CDR3 DNA is TGCGCCAGCATCCTGGACAGAGGCGGGGAGCTGTTTTTT.

The chain couples TRBV5-1 to TRBJ2-4, with D unclear. The CDR3 totals 14 residues. The germline gives CDR1 SGHRS, CDR2 YFSETQ. V lost 0 bases to trimming and J lost 0 bases, with 4 bases between them. The CDR3 loop reads CASSLDLAKNIQYF. CDR3 nucleotide sequence: TGCGCCAGCAGCTTGGATCTAGCCAAAAACATTCAGTACTTC.

The rearrangement uses TRBV9 and TRBJ2-3, with D tentatively TRBD2 (5 bases). From germline, CDR1 is SGDLS and CDR2 YYNGEE. The ends were cut back, 0 bases at V and 5 bases at J, with 7 bases in the middle. This CDR3 has 13 residues. Here the CDR3 reads CASSVAGRDTQYF. The CDR3 DNA reads as TGTGCCAGCAGCGTAGCGGGAAGAGATACGCAGTATTTT.

The V call is TRBV4-2, the J call TRBJ1-1; possible D gene TRBD1, 5 bases. The germline V gene has CDR1 LGHNA and CDR2 YNFKEQ. V was shortened by 4 bases and J by 5 bases, with 8 bases between the two germline ends. CDR3 length equals 12 residues. In nucleotides, the CDR3 is TGTGCCAGCAGCCCCGGGGGTACTGAAGCTTTCTTT. Residues: CASSPGGTEAFF.

The DNA for the CDR3 is TGTGCCATCAGACCGGCAGTGCTAGGCTATGGCTACACCTTC. This codes for CAIRPAVLGYGYTF. The rearrangement uses TRBV10-3 and TRBJ1-2; D uncertain. Germline V gene sequence: CDR1 ENHRY, CDR2 SYGVKD. The V end lost 6 bases, the J end lost 4 bases, and 15 bases lay between the germline ends. CDR3 length equals 14 residues.

This rearrangement joins TRBV9 to TRBJ2-1; the D gene is possibly TRBD2 (5 bases). Germline V gene data show CDR1 as SGDLS and CDR2 as YYNGEE. Trimming took 0 bases from V and 9 from J, leaving 13 bases between them. CDR3 length equals 14 residues. The DNA of the CDR3 is TGTGCCAGCAGCGTAGGGACTCCCATAGGTGAGCAGTTCTTC. The encoded protein is CASSVGTPIGEQFF.

The chain has TRBV15 and TRBJ1-2, with D possibly TRBD1 on 5 matching bases. The V and J ends lost 4 bases and 3 bases respectively, with 12 bases between them. Per the germline V gene, CDR1 is LNHNV and CDR2 is YYDKDF (reference sequence). This CDR3 spans 14 amino acids. CDR3 sequence reads: CATSITRQHYGYTF. In DNA, the CDR3 is TGTGCCACCAGCATAACGAGACAGCACTATGGCTACACCTTC.

V usage is TRBV29-1 and J usage is TRBJ1-1; D is possibly TRBD1 (6 bases). Germline lookup yields CDR1 SQVTM and CDR2 ANQGSEA. The CDR3 consists of 13 residues. V was cut by 6 bases and J by 1 base, with 12 bases left in between. The CDR3 DNA sequence: TGCAGCGTCATCAGGGGCGGGAACACTGAAGCTTTCTTT. It yields the protein CSVIRGGNTEAFF.

The rearrangement uses TRBV6-5 and TRBJ2-5; TRBD1 aligns across 7 bases. The germline CDR1 and CDR2 sequences are MNHEY and SVGAGI. There are 15 residues in the CDR3. Germline trimming cut 3 bases from V and 9 bases from J; bases unmatched to any gene: 13. The CDR3 nucleotides read TGTGCCAGCAGTTATACGGGACAGATAAGGGTGGCCCAGTACTTC. It specifies CASSYTGQIRVAQYF.

This clone was recorded only once. This chain links TRBV27 with TRBJ2-1; TRBD2 aligns across 7 bases. The V segment lost 3 bases and the J segment 8 bases; nucleotides outside the gene matches: 7. The CDR3 has 14 amino acids. Germline V CDR1 and CDR2: MNHEY, SMNVEV (reference sequence). The CDR3 protein is CASSLSRLAYEQFF. For the CDR3, the DNA is TGTGCCAGCAGTTTGTCCCGACTAGCCTATGAGCAGTTCTTC.

The sample holds a few counts of this clone. The chain combines TRBV29-1 with TRBJ2-7, with D unresolved. The CDR3 spans 12 residues. The V gene lost 4 bases and the J gene lost 2 bases, with 9 bases spanning the gap. In germline, CDR1 is SQVTM, CDR2 ANQGSEA. CDR3 DNA sequence: TGCAGCGTTGGGTCGACAACCTACGAGCAGTACTTC. Its translation is CSVGSTTYEQYF.

This chain joins TRBV29-1 and TRBJ2-1; 8 bases align to TRBD2. This CDR3 has 18 amino acids. V was clipped by 1 base and J by 10 bases; unmatched bases: 21. The V gene's germline CDR1 is SQVTM and CDR2 ANQGSEA. CDR3 loop: CSVEGWSSGRRGAGEQFF. CDR3 coding DNA: TGCAGCGTTGAAGGTTGGTCCAGCGGGAGAAGGGGCGCTGGGGAGCAGTTCTTC.